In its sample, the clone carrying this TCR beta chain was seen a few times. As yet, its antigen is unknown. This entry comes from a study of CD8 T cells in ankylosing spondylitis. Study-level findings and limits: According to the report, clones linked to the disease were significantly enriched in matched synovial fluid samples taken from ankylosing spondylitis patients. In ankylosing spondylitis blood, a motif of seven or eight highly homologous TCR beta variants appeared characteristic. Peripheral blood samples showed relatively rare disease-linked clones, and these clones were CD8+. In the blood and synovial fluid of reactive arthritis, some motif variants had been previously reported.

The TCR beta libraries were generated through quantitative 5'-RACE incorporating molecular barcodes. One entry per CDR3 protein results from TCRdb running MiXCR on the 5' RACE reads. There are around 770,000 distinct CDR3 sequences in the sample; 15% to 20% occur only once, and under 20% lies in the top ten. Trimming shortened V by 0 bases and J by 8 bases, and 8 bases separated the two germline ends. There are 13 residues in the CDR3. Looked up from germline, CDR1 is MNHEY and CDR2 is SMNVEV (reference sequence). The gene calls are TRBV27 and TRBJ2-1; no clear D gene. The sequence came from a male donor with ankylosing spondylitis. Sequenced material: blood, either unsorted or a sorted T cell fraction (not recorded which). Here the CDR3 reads CASSLSDLHEQFF. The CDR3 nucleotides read TGTGCCAGCAGTTTATCGGATCTACATGAGCAGTTCTTC.